This T cell receptor (beta chain) was captured by sequencing in a study of blood T cell repertoires in COVID-19. In the study overall: Sites across the United States, Italy and Spain contributed samples from acute and convalescent COVID-19. Sample material is recorded as cDNA or gDNA derived from T cells, B-cell-depleted T cells, or PBMCs.

V was trimmed by 5 bases and J by 7 bases, leaving 8 bases between them. Per germline, CDR1 MNHEY and CDR2 SVGAGI. The length of the CDR3 is 11 residues. Patients from Seattle were sampled longitudinally, starting during active infection. The table lists this clone with a count of one. Original processing methods: Scientists estimated how many nucleated cells there were by amplifying reference gene primers. TCRdb keeps only in-frame clones here, not all; method: immunoSEQ multiplex PCR. V and J calls and clone size are those listed in that table; D and trimming were worked out from the DNA. The data show fewer than 300,000 clones, approximately 90% seen once.

The material sequenced was peripheral blood. The V and J genes are TRBV6-5 and TRBJ1-1; D ambiguous. The clonotype was recovered from a woman between 45 and 60 years old with COVID-19, enrolled during active disease. The CDR3 sequence is CASSKQSEAFF. The CDR3 DNA reads TGTGCCAGCAGTAAACAGAGTGAAGCTTTCTTT.